What follows are 4 T cell receptor beta chains derived from one specimen sequenced in a study of cytomegalovirus exposure and HLA in healthy donors. PCR was performed using 60 Vbeta and 13 Jbeta primers. Data came from immunoSEQ multiplex PCR; TCRdb stores just in-frame clones and leaves some out. Among around 120,000 clones listed, roughly 84% were seen once. Sequences were obtained from PBMCs. The receptors originated from a girl under 10 years old in good health and CMV-seronegative.

The rearrangement joins TRBV19 to TRBJ1-5, with a tentative D call TRBD1 (5 bases). With 6 bases removed from V and 0 bases from J, the gap between germline ends came to 12 bases. The CDR3 runs to 15 residues. Germline values: CDR1 LNHDA, CDR2 SQIVND (reference sequence). CDR3 region: CASSPDSYSNQPQHF. CDR3 sequence (DNA): TGTGCCAGTAGCCCAGACAGCTATAGCAATCAGCCCCAGCATTTT.

The chain carries TRBV27 and TRBJ1-1; D may be TRBD1 (6 bases). CDR3 length: 15 residues. CDR1 is MNHEY and CDR2 is SMNVEV in the germline V gene (reference sequence). V was trimmed by 5 bases and J by 0 bases, leaving 13 bases between them. The chain's CDR3 is CASSTWTDLNTEAFF. CDR3 coding DNA: TGTGCCAGCAGTACTTGGACAGACTTGAACACTGAAGCTTTCTTT.

V and J are TRBV18 and TRBJ2-1, with 10 bases aligning to TRBD1. The CDR3 runs 16 residues. Germline V gene sequence: CDR1 KGHSH, CDR2 LQKENI. Trimming removed 3 bases from V and 6 bases from J; junction bases left unmatched: 8. For the CDR3, the DNA is TGTGCCAGCTCACCCCTCGGGACAGGGGTATCCAATGAGCAGTTCTTC. Its translation is CASSPLGTGVSNEQFF.

This rearrangement joins TRBV6-5 to TRBJ2-7; 9 bases match TRBD2. CDR3 size: 15 residues. Looked up from germline, CDR1 is MNHEY and CDR2 is SVGAGI. Unmatched junction bases numbered 6, after V lost 2 bases and J lost 4 bases. The CDR3 bases are TGTGCCAGCAGTTACCTGGGGCTAGCGGGGTACGAGCAGTACTTC. It encodes CASSYLGLAGYEQYF.